The 21 T cell receptor beta chains below all came from one sample that was sequenced in a study of cytomegalovirus exposure and HLA in healthy donors. With 60 Vbeta and 13 Jbeta primers, the PCR was carried out. TCRdb keeps only in-frame clones here, not all; method: immunoSEQ multiplex PCR. Counted here are 150,000 to 200,000 clones, roughly four fifths occurring once; the ten biggest clones make up around 4.3%. The sample comprised PBMCs. Receptor source: a man aged 50 or older in good health and CMV-seropositive.

The J gene is TRBJ2-1, the V gene TRBV13, with 14 bases fitting TRBD2. This CDR3 is built from 16 residues. V was pared by 4 bases and J by 5 bases, with 4 bases of the junction left unmatched. CDR1 and CDR2 (germline): PRHDT, FYEKMQ (reference sequence). CDR3 coding DNA: TGTGCCAGCAGCTCGGGACTAGCGGGAGACCACAATGAGCAGTTCTTC. It codes for CASSSGLAGDHNEQFF.

V usage is TRBV6-6 and J usage is TRBJ2-3; TRBD1 matches 11 bases. This CDR3 has 13 amino acids. J was trimmed by 4 bases and V by 8 bases; bases with no gene match: 2. The germline V gene has CDR1 MNHNY and CDR2 SVGAGI (reference sequence). The CDR3 DNA is TGTGCCAGCTGGACAGGGGGCGCAGATACGCAGTATTTT. Its translation is CASWTGGADTQYF.

The V call is TRBV28, the J call TRBJ2-3; unclear D gene. CDR1 and CDR2 (germline): MDHEN, SYDVKM. The CDR3 is 17 residues long. The V end lost 2 bases, the J end lost 0 bases, and 15 bases lay between the germline ends. The CDR3: CASSLKMVEKSTDTQYF. Written as DNA, the CDR3 is TGTGCCAGCAGTTTAAAGATGGTGGAGAAAAGCACAGATACGCAGTATTTT.

As regards this clone: Its ends do not fully match the called genes, so a read error is possible. The chain employs TRBV7-9 and TRBJ1-4; tentative D call: TRBD1 (5 bases). Looked up from germline, CDR1 is SEHNR and CDR2 is FQNEAQ (reference sequence). The CDR3 spans 15 residues. CDR3 nucleotides: TGTTCCAGCAGCCCAGTCCTCCAGGGTAATGAAAAACTGTTTTTT. Translation: CSSSPVLQGNEKLFF.

The V call is TRBV27, the J call TRBJ2-5; 8 bases match TRBD2. Trimming removed 3 bases from V and 3 bases from J; junction bases left unmatched: 12. Germline CDR1 reads MNHEY; CDR2 reads SMNVEV (reference sequence). The CDR3 loop spans 17 amino acids. The CDR3 sequence is CASSFFPQRGPKETQYF. CDR3 DNA sequence: TGTGCCAGCAGTTTCTTTCCCCAGCGGGGGCCAAAAGAGACCCAGTACTTC.

This clone showed up just a few times. The chain couples TRBV15 to TRBJ1-2; D unresolved. The CDR3 runs 16 residues. The germline V gene encodes CDR1 LNHNV and CDR2 YYDKDF (reference sequence). V dropped 0 bases and J dropped 4 bases, with 15 bases sitting between them. The CDR3 here is CATSRDGREVGYGYTF. CDR3 sequence (DNA): TGTGCCACCAGCAGAGATGGAAGGGAGGTGGGCTATGGCTACACCTTC.

The chain recombines TRBV28 with TRBJ2-1, with 7 positions matching TRBD2. V was clipped by 10 bases and J by 4 bases; unmatched bases: 10. The CDR3 length is 14 residues. Germline V gene lookup returns CDR1 MDHEN and CDR2 SYDVKM. This CDR3 is CATFRASGYNEQFF. In DNA form, the CDR3 reads TGTGCCACCTTTAGGGCTAGCGGATACAATGAGCAGTTCTTC.

The gene calls are TRBV7-2 and TRBJ2-7; perhaps TRBD1 as D (6 bases). Germline loops: CDR1 SGHTA, CDR2 FQGNSA. This CDR3 contains 15 residues. Trimming took off 6 bases at V and 6 bases at J, with 21 bases between the two ends. CDR3 region: CASRDTGIRIGEQYF. The DNA for the CDR3 is TGTGCCAGCAGGGATACAGGGATCCGGATTGGCGAGCAGTACTTC. Looking up the rest from reference TRBV7-2 and TRBJ2-7 gives the full variable domain: GAGVSQSPSNKVTEKGKDVELRCDPISGHTALYWYRQSLGQGLEFLIYFQGNSAPDKSGLPSDRFSAERTGGSVSTLTIQRTQQEDSAVYLCASRDTGIRIGEQYFGPGTRLTVT.

The chain has TRBV28 and TRBJ2-7, with 13 positions matching TRBD2. This CDR3 has 15 residues. CDR1 and CDR2 from the germline V gene are MDHEN and SYDVKM. V dropped 6 bases and J dropped 2; count of bases not matched to a gene: 4. CDR3 sequence reads: CASRKLAGGTYEQYF. The CDR3 DNA sequence: TGTGCCAGCAGAAAACTAGCGGGAGGGACCTACGAGCAGTACTTC.

With respect to this clone: The sample carries other DNA sequences with the same CDR3. The V gene is TRBV19, the J gene TRBJ1-5, with D tentatively TRBD1 (6 bases). Germline V lookup: CDR1 LNHDA, CDR2 SQIVND (reference sequence). Between the trimmed V and J ends, which lost 5 bases and 4 bases, there was a span of 12 bases. This CDR3 has 14 residues. The CDR3 DNA is TGTGCCAGTAGTGTCCGGGACACTAATCAGCCCCAGCATTTT. Its translation: CASSVRDTNQPQHF.

This chain connects TRBV7-9 to TRBJ2-5, with D unclear. V was cut by 4 bases and J by 2 bases, with 2 bases left in between. Germline loops: CDR1 SEHNR, CDR2 FQNEAQ (reference sequence). The CDR3 sequence is 11 residues long. CDR3 protein: CASSSQETQYF. CDR3 coding DNA: TGTGCCAGCAGCTCGCAAGAGACCCAGTACTTC.

CDR3 sequence (DNA): TGCGCCAGCAGCACCGGACAGGGCGGAGCAGATACGCAGTATTTT. Residues: CASSTGQGGADTQYF. The J gene is TRBJ2-3, the V gene TRBV5-1; 8 nucleotides agree with TRBD1. This CDR3 comprises 15 residues. The germline CDR1 and CDR2 sequences are SGHRS and YFSETQ. V gave up 4 bases and J gave up 4 bases; unmatched junction bases: 8. Combining the CDR3 with reference TRBV5-1 and TRBJ2-3 gives the whole variable domain KAGVTQTPRYLIKTRGQQVTLSCSPISGHRSVSWYQQTPGQGLQFLFEYFSETQRNKGNFPGRFSGRQFSNSRSEMNVSTLELGDSALYLCASSTGQGGADTQYFGPGTRLTVL.

The rearrangement links TRBV28 to TRBJ2-5; no clear D. V was shortened by 3 bases and J by 0 bases, with 5 bases between the two germline ends. Germline CDR1 reads MDHEN; CDR2 reads SYDVKM. CDR3 size: 13 residues. For the CDR3, the DNA is TGTGCCAGCAGTTTGACAAACCAAGAGACCCAGTACTTC. This codes for CASSLTNQETQYF. The variable domain in full, with the rest retrieved from reference TRBV28 and TRBJ2-5, is DVKVTQSSRYLVKRTGEKVFLECVQDMDHENMFWYRQDPGLGLRLIYFSYDVKMKEKGDIPEGYSVSREKKERFSLILESASTNQTSMYLCASSLTNQETQYFGPGTRLLVL.

This sequence joins TRBV28 and TRBJ1-3; D remains unclear. CDR3 size: 14 residues. V lost 6 bases and J 0 bases, leaving 9 bases between the germline ends. Per the germline V gene, CDR1 is MDHEN and CDR2 is SYDVKM. The CDR3 DNA reads TGTGCCAGCAGCGACACGATCTCTGGAAACACCATATATTTT. Translating it yields CASSDTISGNTIYF. The full variable domain, rest sourced from reference TRBV28 and TRBJ1-3, is DVKVTQSSRYLVKRTGEKVFLECVQDMDHENMFWYRQDPGLGLRLIYFSYDVKMKEKGDIPEGYSVSREKKERFSLILESASTNQTSMYLCASSDTISGNTIYFGEGSWLTVV.

The chain couples TRBV10-1 to TRBJ2-7; 8 nucleotides agree with TRBD1. V was clipped by 6 bases and J by 1 base; unmatched bases: 5. The CDR3 sequence is 14 residues long. CDR1 WNHNN and CDR2 SYGVQD come from the germline V gene (reference sequence). The CDR3 reads CASSRDRMSYEQYF. CDR3 nucleotides: TGCGCCAGCAGCCGGGACAGGATGTCCTACGAGCAGTACTTC.

This rearrangement joins TRBV28 to TRBJ2-7, with 8 nucleotides matching TRBD2. There are 15 residues in the CDR3. V was clipped by 7 bases and J by 3 bases; unmatched bases: 11. CDR1 is MDHEN and CDR2 is SYDVKM in the germline V gene. CDR3 region: CASNQRMAGGYEQYF. The CDR3 DNA follows: TGTGCCAGCAATCAAAGGATGGCGGGGGGCTACGAGCAGTACTTC.

This chain joins TRBV4-1 and TRBJ2-7, with D hard to call. Trimming left V 3 bases short and J 1 base short, with 10 bases between. Germline V gene sequence: CDR1 MGHRA, CDR2 YSYEKL. The CDR3 runs to 14 residues. The DNA of the CDR3 is TGCGCCAGCAGCCATCGAGAGAAGTCCTACGAGCAGTACTTC. Protein: CASSHREKSYEQYF.

The chain has TRBV7-3 and TRBJ2-2; 9 bases match TRBD2. Trimming at V came to 3 bases and at J to 7 bases, leaving 6 bases not matched to a gene. The CDR3 is 15 amino acids. The germline V gene encodes CDR1 SGHTA and CDR2 FQGTGA. CDR3 in amino acids: CASSFGGGAGGELFF. The DNA for the CDR3 is TGTGCCAGCAGCTTTGGCGGGGGGGCCGGCGGGGAGCTGTTTTTT.

This clone showed up just a few times. The rearrangement joins TRBV4-1 to TRBJ1-1; D is possibly TRBD1 (6 bases). This CDR3 has 14 residues. V lost 0 bases to trimming and J lost 6 bases, with 11 bases between them. Germline CDR1 is MGHRA and CDR2 is YSYEKL. DNA for the CDR3: TGCGCCAGCAGCCAAGATCCAGGGGACGCTGAAGCTTTCTTT. This translates into CASSQDPGDAEAFF.

The V call is TRBV9, the J call TRBJ1-1, with 9 positions matching TRBD1. Germline V CDR1 and CDR2: SGDLS, YYNGEE. CDR3 length equals 16 residues. V was clipped by 3 bases and J by 5 bases; unmatched bases: 11. CDR3 nucleotide sequence: TGTGCCAGCAGCGAACACCCGGGACAGGGATTTACTGAAGCTTTCTTT. It encodes CASSEHPGQGFTEAFF.

The chain carries TRBV25-1 and TRBJ1-2; TRBD1 agrees at 10 bases. Losses at the gene ends were 6 bases for V and 7 bases for J; bases not matched to a gene: 8. The CDR3 totals 14 residues. Germline-derived CDR1 and CDR2 are MGHDK and SYGVNS. For the CDR3, the DNA is TGTGCCAGCAGCCCGGGACAGGGGTCGATTGGCTACACCTTC. Protein sequence: CASSPGQGSIGYTF.